This T cell receptor beta chain was identified during a study of shared clonotypes between healthy human individuals. This clone was counted only a few times. The same CDR3 can be traced to other DNA sequences in this sample. Assay used: immunoSEQ multiplex PCR; TCRdb lists only in-frame clones, some missing. The table lists 2 million to 2.5 million clones, 90% to 97% of them singletons, with around 0.13% in the top ten. From germline, CDR1 is LNHDA and CDR2 SQIVND (reference sequence). The CDR3 is made up of 13 amino acids. The ends lost 5 bases at V and 3 bases at J; junction bases unmatched: 4. This chain uses TRBV19 with TRBJ2-7, with 7 bases identical to TRBD1. Sequencing used naive CD4+ T cells sorted from blood. As for subset: CD45RA+ positively selected. The receptor comes from a man aged 18 to 29 in good health. The CDR3 nucleotides read TGTGCCAGTAGTTTGGGACAGTTCTACGAGCAGTACTTC. Amino acids: CASSLGQFYEQYF. Full variable domain (outside the CDR3, taken from reference TRBV19 and TRBJ2-7): DGGITQSPKYLFRKEGQNVTLSCEQNLNHDAMYWYRQDPGQGLRLIYYSQIVNDFQKGDIAEGYSVSREKKESFPLTVTSAQKNPTAFYLCASSLGQFYEQYFGPGTRLTVT.